This T cell receptor (beta chain) came from a study of T cell responses to AZD1222 COVID-19 vaccine. Study-level findings and limits: Unmutated variant regions are reportedly targeted by nearly half of spike-specific TCRs. The donors showed a predominance of white British ancestry and of females, with possible underestimation of clonal diversity. At 160-218 and 743-854, vaccine-associated CD4 TCRs were dominant, and they spanned spike. The peak T cell response came first, and repertoires were sampled only after it.

Clones were sequenced by immunoSEQ multiplex PCR, and TCRdb holds only the in-frame ones, with some missing. The data show 140,000 to 150,000 clones, 90% to 95% seen once. A note on this clone: Its cognate antigen is unknown.

V lost 8 bases, J lost 7 bases, and 12 bases stayed unmatched. Germline CDR1 is SNHLY and CDR2 is FYNNEI. The CDR3 loop spans 14 amino acids. The clonotype comes from an adult in good health. Specimen: peripheral blood, collected on day 0 of MenACWY control vaccination. The chain recombines TRBV2 with TRBJ1-2; TRBD1 agrees at 8 bases. The CDR3 bases are TGTGCCAGCCGATATATGACAGGGGAGTCTGGCTACACCTTC. As protein: CASRYMTGESGYTF.